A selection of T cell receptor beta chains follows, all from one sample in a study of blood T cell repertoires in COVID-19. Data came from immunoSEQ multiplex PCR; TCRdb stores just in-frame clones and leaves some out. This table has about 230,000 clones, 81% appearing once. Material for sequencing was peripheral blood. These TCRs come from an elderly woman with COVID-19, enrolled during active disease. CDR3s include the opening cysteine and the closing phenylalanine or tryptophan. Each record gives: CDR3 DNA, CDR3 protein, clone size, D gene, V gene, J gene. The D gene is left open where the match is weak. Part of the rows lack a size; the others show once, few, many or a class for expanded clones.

TGTGCCAGCAGTTCCAGGACAGGGAAAGGCTACACCTTC	CASSSRTGKGYTF	-	TRBD1	TRBV6-5	TRBJ1-2
TGTGCCAGCAGACGTCGTGGGAGCTCCTACGAGCAGTACTTC	CASRRRGSSYEQYF	once	-	TRBV5-4	TRBJ2-7
TGTGCCAGCAGCGAAGAGGACAGGGTCAGCTCCTACAATGAGCAGTTCTTC	CASSEEDRVSSYNEQFF	-	TRBD1	TRBV6-1	TRBJ2-1
TGTGCCAGCAGCATCCGTGCCGGGGAGCTGTTTTTT	CASSIRAGELFF	-	-	TRBV7-9	TRBJ2-2
TGTGCCAGCAGCGTAGCGCCTAGCGGGGGGGATACGCAGTATTTT	CASSVAPSGGDTQYF	-	TRBD2	TRBV9	TRBJ2-3
TGTGCCAGCAGGGATACAGGGAACTATGGCTACACCTTC	CASRDTGNYGYTF	-	-	TRBV27	TRBJ1-2
TGTGCCAGCAGCCAACAGGGAGATGAAAAACTGTTTTTT	CASSQQGDEKLFF	-	-	TRBV5-4	TRBJ1-4
TGTGCCAGCAGTTCCCCGACAGGGTCGAGAGCTTTCTTT	CASSSPTGSRAFF	once	TRBD1	TRBV6-5	TRBJ1-1
TGTGCCAGCAGCTTAGGGGACAGGGGGAATGAAAAACTGTTTTTT	CASSLGDRGNEKLFF	-	TRBD1	TRBV7-9	TRBJ1-4
TGCGCCAGCAGCTTATCCCCTAGCGGGGTTTACAATGAGCAGTTCTTC	CASSLSPSGVYNEQFF	-	TRBD2	TRBV5-1	TRBJ2-1
TGTGCCATCAGTGATTACAACTACGAGCAGTACTTC	CAISDYNYEQYF	-	-	TRBV10-3	TRBJ2-7
TGTGCCAGCAGCTCCCGGGATAGCGGGGCACGGGAGACCCAGTACTTC	CASSSRDSGARETQYF	-	TRBD2	TRBV5-8	TRBJ2-5
TGTGCCAGCAGCTCCCCCAAAGCGGGAGGGGGAGGAGAGACCCAGTACTTC	CASSSPKAGGGGETQYF	-	TRBD2	TRBV7-2	TRBJ2-5
TGTGCCAGCAGCAGCACAGGGGTGGGCAATCAGCCCCAGCATTTT	CASSSTGVGNQPQHF	-	TRBD1	TRBV6-6	TRBJ1-5
TGCGCCAGCAGTCCATACCCCCCGCCAGTAAACTCTGGGGCCAACGTCCTGACTTTC	CASSPYPPPVNSGANVLTF	-	-	TRBV23-1	TRBJ2-6
TGTGCCAGCAGTTATTCCGACAGGTTGGACACTGAAGCTTTCTTT	CASSYSDRLDTEAFF	-	-	TRBV6-5	TRBJ1-1
TGTGCCATCAGCCTCCGAAGCGGGGTAGATACGCAGTATTTT	CAISLRSGVDTQYF	-	TRBD2	TRBV10-3	TRBJ2-3
TGTGCCAGCAGCCTCCGCGGACAGGGTTCCTCCTACGAGCAGTACTTC	CASSLRGQGSSYEQYF	-	TRBD1	TRBV11-2	TRBJ2-7
TGTGCCAGCAGCTTGGGCCGCAGGGGGAGAACCTACGAGCAGTACTTC	CASSLGRRGRTYEQYF	-	TRBD1	TRBV7-9	TRBJ2-7
TGTGCCAGCAGCTTAGCCGGGGTTAGCACTTTCTTT	CASSLAGVSTFF	-	-	TRBV7-9	TRBJ1-1
TGCGCCAGCAGCCAAGAGGGTGTAGAGGGGAGGAAGGGCTACACCTTC	CASSQEGVEGRKGYTF	-	-	TRBV4-1	TRBJ1-2
TGTGCCAGCAGCTTAGGTGGACAGCCCCAAGAGACCCAGTACTTC	CASSLGGQPQETQYF	-	-	TRBV7-2	TRBJ2-5